This T cell receptor beta chain was recovered during a study of cytotoxic CD8 clonotypes in ibrutinib-treated CLL. Background on the study: Patients attained approximately 24 partial and 2 complete responses; at median approximately 68 months, around 15 remained remitted while 12 progressed. The study's findings and limits: Clonality increased at ibrutinib response, then returned toward baseline at progression.

Concerning this clone: Its antigen is still unknown.

The TCR beta libraries used about 2 micrograms of genomic DNA that came from cryopreserved PBMCs. Sequencing was performed with immunoSEQ multiplex PCR; in TCRdb, only in-frame clones are kept and a portion is missing. Among about 250,000 clones, around three quarters were seen once, and the ten largest hold roughly 15%. Trimming took off 5 bases at V and 1 base at J, with 8 bases between the two ends. The CDR3 covers 13 residues. Germline CDR1 reads MDHEN; CDR2 reads SYDVKM. V and J are TRBV28 and TRBJ1-1; D is ambiguous. Sequenced material: PBMCs, taken after 24 months of ibrutinib treatment. This receptor was taken from a human donor with chronic lymphocytic leukemia. CDR3 residues: CASSGRRNTEAFF. CDR3 sequence (DNA): TGTGCCAGCAGTGGACGGAGGAACACTGAAGCTTTCTTT.